One and the same sample provided the 3 T cell receptor beta chains below, sequenced in a study of blood T cell repertoires in COVID-19. Data came from immunoSEQ multiplex PCR; TCRdb stores just in-frame clones and leaves some out. The repertoire holds around 68,000 clones, with 80% to 90% as singletons. The sequenced material came from peripheral blood. The receptor set was obtained from a middle-aged man with active COVID-19.

The chain uses TRBV6-4 and TRBJ2-1; maybe TRBD1 (6 bases). This CDR3 is built from 15 residues. Germline CDR1 is MRHNA and CDR2 is SNTAGT. The ends were cut back, 5 bases at V and 3 bases at J, with 14 bases in the middle. CDR3 in amino acids: CASSFRDTYYNEQFF. CDR3 nucleotide sequence: TGTGCCAGCAGTTTCCGGGACACTTACTACAATGAGCAGTTCTTC.

This clone was seen once. The chain joins TRBV12-3 or TRBV12-4 to TRBJ1-6; D gene unclear. The CDR3 contains 13 residues. Trimming removed 3 bases from V and 10 bases from J, with 10 bases in between. The CDR3 is CASSFGGGSPLHF. In DNA, the CDR3 is TGTGCCAGCAGTTTCGGTGGCGGGTCACCCCTCCACTTT.

This chain links TRBV2 with TRBJ1-4, with a weak D call TRBD1 (5 bases). Looked up from germline, CDR1 is SNHLY and CDR2 is FYNNEI. V lost 6 bases to trimming and J lost 8 bases, with 19 bases between them. This CDR3 has 15 amino acids. The DNA for the CDR3 is TGTGCCAGCAGCGCCGTCTCGGGGGTTGAGGAAAAACTGTTTTTT. It translates to CASSAVSGVEEKLFF.